One T cell receptor beta chain is described in this entry. The data were obtained in a study of technical replicates of blood from a handful of donors. Only in-frame clones appear in the TCRdb table, and some are missing; sequencing was by immunoSEQ multiplex PCR. This table has tens of thousands of clones, 95% to 97% appearing once. Between the trimmed V and J ends, which lost 1 base and 7 bases, there was a span of 10 bases. CDR1 SGHAT and CDR2 FQNNGV come from the germline V gene. There are 13 residues in the CDR3. The chain employs TRBV11-2 and TRBJ2-5; D is possibly TRBD2 (5 bases). The TCR sequence derives from a human donor in good health. The sample consisted of T cells isolated from PBMCs. CDR3 region: CASSLVLGGTQYF. The CDR3 DNA follows: TGTGCCAGCAGCTTAGTACTAGGTGGGACCCAGTACTTC.